The 30 T cell receptor beta chains below all came from one sample that was sequenced in a study of STAT5B mutations in CD4+ large granular lymphocyte leukemia. Profiled with immunoSEQ multiplex PCR; TCRdb holds only in-frame clones, not every one. The data contain some 45,000 clones, 86% of them singletons. The sequencing input was CD4+ T cells from blood buffy coats. Source of these receptors: a human donor in good health.

The CDR3 coding sequence is TGTGCCAGCAGCTTAGGTAGGACAGAGCAAGAGACCCAGTACTTC. Translating it yields CASSLGRTEQETQYF. The V call is TRBV7-9, the J call TRBJ2-5; weak D call: TRBD1 (6 bases). CDR3 length equals 15 residues. Germline V gene sequence: CDR1 SEHNR, CDR2 FQNEAQ (reference sequence). Trimming took 1 base from V and 2 from J, leaving 11 bases between them.

The chain employs TRBV7-2 and TRBJ1-5; 7 bases fit TRBD1. In germline, CDR1 is SGHTA, CDR2 FQGNSA. The V gene end was trimmed by 6 bases and the J gene end by 4 bases; junction bases not matched to a gene: 6. CDR3 length: 14 amino acids. The CDR3 region is CASSGRTGNQPQHF. CDR3 coding DNA: TGTGCCAGCAGTGGAAGGACAGGAAATCAGCCCCAGCATTTT. The full variable domain, with the rest looked up from reference TRBV7-2 and TRBJ1-5, is GAGVSQSPSNKVTEKGKDVELRCDPISGHTALYWYRQSLGQGLEFLIYFQGNSAPDKSGLPSDRFSAERTGGSVSTLTIQRTQQEDSAVYLCASSGRTGNQPQHFGDGTRLSIL.

The chain's CDR3 is CASSLGGTGANVLTF. CDR3 nucleotide sequence: TGTGCCAGCAGCTTGGGGGGTACCGGGGCCAACGTCCTGACTTTC. This chain joins TRBV5-4 and TRBJ2-6; D gene uncertain. V lost 0 bases and J 4 bases, leaving 8 bases between the germline ends. Germline CDR1 is SGHNT and CDR2 is YYREEE (reference sequence). The CDR3 is 15 amino acids.

The rearrangement links TRBV19 to TRBJ1-5; D call uncertain. This CDR3 is built from 12 residues. From germline, CDR1 is LNHDA and CDR2 SQIVND (reference sequence). The ends were cut back, 6 bases at V and 3 bases at J, with 6 bases in the middle. Written as DNA, the CDR3 is TGTGCCAGTAGGGGTAACAATCAGCCCCAGCATTTT. Translating it yields CASRGNNQPQHF. Drawing the rest from reference TRBV19 and TRBJ1-5, the complete variable domain is DGGITQSPKYLFRKEGQNVTLSCEQNLNHDAMYWYRQDPGQGLRLIYYSQIVNDFQKGDIAEGYSVSREKKESFPLTVTSAQKNPTAFYLCASRGNNQPQHFGDGTRLSIL.

This chain uses TRBV7-2 with TRBJ2-5; D unclear. The V end lost 7 bases, the J end lost 3 bases, and 15 bases lay between the germline ends. Germline CDR1 and CDR2: SGHTA and FQGNSA. This CDR3 has 14 residues. The CDR3 spells CASKRSWLEETQYF. The CDR3 region has the DNA TGTGCCAGCAAACGTTCCTGGCTAGAAGAGACCCAGTACTTC. Using reference TRBV7-2 and TRBJ2-5 for the parts outside the CDR3, the full variable domain is GAGVSQSPSNKVTEKGKDVELRCDPISGHTALYWYRQSLGQGLEFLIYFQGNSAPDKSGLPSDRFSAERTGGSVSTLTIQRTQQEDSAVYLCASKRSWLEETQYFGPGTRLLVL.

The genes are TRBV5-1 and TRBJ2-2; 11 bases match TRBD1. V was clipped by 0 bases and J by 5 bases; unmatched bases: 3. CDR3 length: 16 residues. The germline V gene encodes CDR1 SGHRS and CDR2 YFSETQ. CDR3 in amino acids: CASSLGGQGATGELFF. CDR3 nucleotides: TGCGCCAGCAGCTTGGGTGGACAGGGGGCGACCGGGGAGCTGTTTTTT. The whole variable domain, filled in from reference TRBV5-1 and TRBJ2-2, reads KAGVTQTPRYLIKTRGQQVTLSCSPISGHRSVSWYQQTPGQGLQFLFEYFSETQRNKGNFPGRFSGRQFSNSRSEMNVSTLELGDSALYLCASSLGGQGATGELFFGEGSRLTVL.

This rearrangement joins TRBV4-1 to TRBJ1-1; no firm D call. CDR1 MGHRA and CDR2 YSYEKL come from the germline V gene. V was shortened by 1 base and J by 0 bases, with 9 bases between the two germline ends. This CDR3 region has 15 residues. The CDR3 nucleotides are TGCGCCAGCAGCCAAGGGGAGGGTTTGAACACTGAAGCTTTCTTT. This encodes CASSQGEGLNTEAFF.

This chain joins TRBV6-5 and TRBJ1-1; no clear D gene. The CDR3 spans 15 residues. Per germline, CDR1 MNHEY and CDR2 SVGAGI. Trimming stripped 0 bases from V and 2 bases from J, with 10 bases between. CDR3 nucleotides: TGTGCCAGCAGTTACTCGATCCGGTTAAACACTGAAGCTTTCTTT. Its translation: CASSYSIRLNTEAFF.

This sequence joins TRBV7-2 and TRBJ1-2; a possible D gene is TRBD1 (5 bases). Per the germline V gene, CDR1 is SGHTA and CDR2 is FQGNSA. Trimming removed 5 bases at V and 2 bases at J, with 18 bases between. The CDR3 is 16 amino acids. Written as DNA, the CDR3 is TGTGCCAGCAGCCTGACCCCGGGGGGAGTCAACTATGGCTACACCTTC. Its translation: CASSLTPGGVNYGYTF.

This chain connects TRBV27 to TRBJ2-1, with D perhaps TRBD1 (5 bases). CDR3 length: 15 amino acids. Trimming took 2 bases from V and 8 from J, leaving 16 bases between them. Germline CDR1 MNHEY, CDR2 SMNVEV (reference sequence). CDR3 sequence (DNA): TGTGCCAGCAGTTTAGGCCAGGGTGAGTTGGATGAGCAGTTCTTC. It yields the protein CASSLGQGELDEQFF.

The CDR3 bases are TGTGCCAGCAGCGTAGGCCCCCCGCCAGATACGCAGTATTTT. The encoded protein is CASSVGPPPDTQYF. The chain has TRBV9 and TRBJ2-3; D gene unclear. The germline V gene has CDR1 SGDLS and CDR2 YYNGEE. The V end lost 0 bases, the J end lost 4 bases, and 9 bases lay between the germline ends. CDR3 size: 14 residues. The full variable domain, rest sourced from reference TRBV9 and TRBJ2-3, is DSGVTQTPKHLITATGQRVTLRCSPRSGDLSVYWYQQSLDQGLQFLIQYYNGEERAKGNILERFSAQQFPDLHSELNLSSLELGDSALYFCASSVGPPPDTQYFGPGTRLTVL.

V gene TRBV15 combines with J gene TRBJ2-1; D is ambiguous. CDR1 LNHNV and CDR2 YYDKDF come from the germline V gene (reference sequence). V was pared by 5 bases and J by 3 bases, with 14 bases between. This CDR3 contains 15 residues. The chain's CDR3 is CATSGQAVIYNEQFF. In DNA, the CDR3 is TGTGCCACCAGCGGTCAAGCCGTCATCTACAATGAGCAGTTCTTC.

This clone was seen only once. The chain couples TRBV28 to TRBJ1-4, with D unresolved. Germline V gene lookup returns CDR1 MDHEN and CDR2 SYDVKM. Trimming took off 7 bases at V and 5 bases at J, with 11 bases between the two ends. This CDR3 region has 13 residues. CDR3: CASTKIGNEKLFF. CDR3 sequence (DNA): TGTGCCAGCACTAAGATCGGGAATGAAAAACTGTTTTTT.

CDR3 protein: CASTGYLNTEAFF. CDR3 DNA sequence: TGTGCCTCGACAGGATATCTAAACACTGAAGCTTTCTTT. This chain uses TRBV10-3 with TRBJ1-1; maybe TRBD1 (6 bases). Trimming stripped 11 bases from V and 2 bases from J, with 15 bases between. In germline, CDR1 is ENHRY, CDR2 SYGVKD. The CDR3 has 13 amino acids.

CDR3 sequence reads: CSAGTRREQYF. CDR3 sequence (DNA): TGCAGTGCTGGGACAAGGCGAGAGCAGTACTTC. J is TRBJ2-7 and V is TRBV20-1; tentatively, D is TRBD1 (6 bases). Germline V gene data show CDR1 as DFQATT and CDR2 as SNEGSKA (reference sequence). Trimming cost V 5 bases and J 7 bases, with 12 bases left between them. The CDR3 is 11 residues long.

The gene calls are TRBV5-1 and TRBJ1-5; D is unresolved. CDR3 size: 13 residues. The germline gives CDR1 SGHRS, CDR2 YFSETQ. Between the trimmed V and J ends, which lost 8 bases and 5 bases, there was a span of 14 bases. DNA for the CDR3: TGCGCCAGTAGGCTATGGACGGATCAGCCCCAGCATTTT. This gives the protein CASRLWTDQPQHF.

The chain has TRBV7-2 and TRBJ2-2; TRBD1 aligns across 7 bases. Germline assignment: CDR1 SGHTA and CDR2 FQGNSA. CDR3 length: 16 residues. The V gene end was trimmed by 1 base and the J gene end by 6 bases; junction bases not matched to a gene: 8. CDR3: CASSLVRGPAAGELFF. CDR3 DNA: TGTGCCAGCAGCTTAGTTAGGGGGCCCGCCGCCGGGGAGCTGTTTTTT.

V is TRBV11-2 and J is TRBJ2-7; D is unresolved. Germline CDR1 SGHAT, CDR2 FQNNGV. Trimming took 0 bases from V and 3 from J, leaving 6 bases between them. The CDR3 totals 13 residues. The chain's CDR3 is CASSLENYYEQYF. As DNA, the CDR3 is TGTGCCAGCAGCTTAGAAAACTACTACGAGCAGTACTTC.

This CDR3 reads CASSLGSGSSSYNEQFF. For the CDR3, the DNA is TGTGCCAGCAGCTTGGGTAGCGGGTCAAGCTCCTACAATGAGCAGTTCTTC. This rearrangement joins TRBV11-3 to TRBJ2-1; 7 bases line up with TRBD2. The V gene's germline CDR1 is SGHNT and CDR2 YENEEA. The CDR3 loop spans 17 amino acids. Trimming took 3 bases from V and 0 from J; bases not matched to a gene: 8.

The chain is built from TRBV10-3 and TRBJ2-1; 10 positions match TRBD2. The CDR3 runs to 15 residues. Trimming removed 5 bases from V and 5 bases from J; junction bases left unmatched: 6. CDR1 ENHRY and CDR2 SYGVKD come from the germline V gene. The chain's CDR3 is CAISSGTSVNNEQFF. The CDR3 nucleotides read TGTGCCATCAGTTCGGGGACTAGCGTGAACAATGAGCAGTTCTTC.

CDR3 region: CAASGRATNEKLFF. The CDR3 nucleotides read TGTGCCGCAAGTGGGCGAGCAACTAATGAAAAACTGTTTTTT. The chain combines TRBV19 with TRBJ1-4; no definite D call. Looked up from germline, CDR1 is LNHDA and CDR2 is SQIVND (reference sequence). V shed 11 bases and J shed 0 bases, with 13 bases lying between them. The CDR3 is 14 residues long. Full variable domain (remainder filled in from reference TRBV19 and TRBJ1-4): DGGITQSPKYLFRKEGQNVTLSCEQNLNHDAMYWYRQDPGQGLRLIYYSQIVNDFQKGDIAEGYSVSREKKESFPLTVTSAQKNPTAFYLCAASGRATNEKLFFGSGTQLSVL.

This chain links TRBV4-3 with TRBJ1-1; D unclear. This CDR3 spans 13 amino acids. Germline lookup yields CDR1 LGHNA and CDR2 YSLEER. V was clipped by 0 bases and J by 10 bases, with 12 bases between them. CDR3 sequence reads: CASSQDVQKTAFF. DNA for the CDR3: TGCGCCAGCAGCCAAGATGTCCAAAAAACAGCTTTCTTT.

The chain has TRBV4-1 and TRBJ2-7, with 9 bases matching TRBD1. Germline V lookup: CDR1 MGHRA, CDR2 YSYEKL. Trimming at V came to 4 bases and at J to 2 bases, leaving 9 bases not matched to a gene. The CDR3 is made up of 16 amino acids. DNA for the CDR3: TGCGCCAGCAGCCCGATAGGTGGACAGGGGACCTACGAGCAGTACTTC. It is translated as CASSPIGGQGTYEQYF.

The CDR3 loop reads CASSKRRQGGIGWTGELFF. The DNA for the CDR3 is TGTGCCAGCAGCAAAAGGCGACAGGGAGGAATAGGGTGGACCGGGGAGCTGTTTTTT. The V and J genes are TRBV21-1 and TRBJ2-2; the D segment call TRBD1 is taken from the table without a DNA check. TRBV21-1 is an annotated pseudogene. The CDR3 extends over 19 amino acids.

On this clone: The sample carries other DNA sequences with the same CDR3. The genes are TRBV6-1 and TRBJ2-5; D is possibly TRBD1 (5 bases). The CDR3 covers 12 residues. Per germline, CDR1 MNHNS and CDR2 SASEGT. The V gene lost 6 bases and the J gene lost 5 bases, with 10 bases spanning the gap. CDR3 DNA: TGTGCCAGCAGCCTCAGGGCCGAGACCCAGTACTTC. Encoded protein: CASSLRAETQYF.

This sequence joins TRBV7-6 and TRBJ1-1, with D maybe TRBD1 (5 bases). The germline V gene encodes CDR1 SGHVS and CDR2 FNYEAQ. V was clipped by 4 bases and J by 0 bases, with 12 bases between them. The CDR3 loop spans 15 amino acids. The CDR3 is CASSSQTVLNTEAFF. DNA of the CDR3: TGTGCCAGCAGCTCACAGACAGTCCTGAACACTGAAGCTTTCTTT.

This chain links TRBV30 with TRBJ1-1; the match to TRBD1 covers 7 bases. The CDR3 runs 13 residues. Germline CDR1 reads GTSNPN; CDR2 reads SVGIG (reference sequence). Trimming took 0 bases from V and 4 from J; bases not matched to a gene: 2. CDR3 sequence: CAWSVQGITEAFF. Here the CDR3 DNA reads TGTGCCTGGAGTGTACAGGGGATCACTGAAGCTTTCTTT. Combining the CDR3 with reference TRBV30 and TRBJ1-1 gives the whole variable domain SQTIHQWPATLVQPVGSPLSLECTVEGTSNPNLYWYRQAAGRGLQLLFYSVGIGQISSEVPQNLSASRPQDRQFILSSKKLLLSDSGFYLCAWSVQGITEAFFGQGTRLTVV.

The rearrangement joins TRBV5-1 to TRBJ2-7; D is possibly TRBD2 (6 bases). CDR3 size: 15 residues. Germline-derived CDR1 and CDR2 are SGHRS and YFSETQ. Trimming took 4 bases from V and 0 from J, leaving 14 bases between them. The CDR3 sequence: CASSRDGGFSYEQYF. CDR3 DNA: TGCGCCAGCAGCCGCGACGGGGGATTCTCCTACGAGCAGTACTTC.

The chain joins TRBV10-3 to TRBJ1-1; D is unclear. CDR1 and CDR2 from the germline V gene are ENHRY and SYGVKD. Trimming took 6 bases from V and 1 from J, leaving 15 bases between them. The CDR3 has 15 amino acids. In nucleotides, the CDR3 is TGTGCCATCAGATTGGAGGGCGCAGCGAACACTGAAGCTTTCTTT. Its protein product is CAIRLEGAANTEAFF.

This chain links TRBV28 with TRBJ1-2; D ambiguous. This CDR3 has 14 amino acids. The germline V gene has CDR1 MDHEN and CDR2 SYDVKM. V dropped 3 bases and J dropped 4 bases, with 12 bases sitting between them. The CDR3 nucleotides read TGTGCCAGCAGTTTTGGCGGAGAGTTCTATGGCTACACCTTC. This gives the protein CASSFGGEFYGYTF.